This T cell receptor (beta chain) was obtained from a study of PD-1 blockade in classical Hodgkin lymphoma. The protocol was immunoSEQ multiplex PCR, while the TCRdb copy is restricted to in-frame clones and leaves out a portion. The repertoire holds more than 90,000 clones, 78% seen once, with roughly 9.4% in the top ten. Regarding the study as a whole: Some patients started nivolumab under 1 year after ASCT, and they were excluded.

Remarks on this clone: Its antigen is still unknown.

The CDR3 length is 14 residues. V was pared by 4 bases and J by 3 bases, with 11 bases between. Germline values: CDR1 SGDLS, CDR2 YYNGEE. Indicated time point: cycle 4 day 1 (C4D1), after six to seven weeks of nivolumab. Following autologous stem cell transplantation, relapse occurred in every patient, and exposure to brentuximab vedotin varied. This sequence originates from a human donor with classical Hodgkin lymphoma. The specimen was peripheral blood mononuclear cells (PBMCs), collected before the fourth cycle of nivolumab. J is TRBJ2-1 and V is TRBV9; the D call may be TRBD1 or TRBD2 (5 bases each). The CDR3 loop reads CASSPRDGYNEQFF. As DNA, the CDR3 is TGTGCCAGCAGCCCCCGGGACGGCTACAATGAGCAGTTCTTC.